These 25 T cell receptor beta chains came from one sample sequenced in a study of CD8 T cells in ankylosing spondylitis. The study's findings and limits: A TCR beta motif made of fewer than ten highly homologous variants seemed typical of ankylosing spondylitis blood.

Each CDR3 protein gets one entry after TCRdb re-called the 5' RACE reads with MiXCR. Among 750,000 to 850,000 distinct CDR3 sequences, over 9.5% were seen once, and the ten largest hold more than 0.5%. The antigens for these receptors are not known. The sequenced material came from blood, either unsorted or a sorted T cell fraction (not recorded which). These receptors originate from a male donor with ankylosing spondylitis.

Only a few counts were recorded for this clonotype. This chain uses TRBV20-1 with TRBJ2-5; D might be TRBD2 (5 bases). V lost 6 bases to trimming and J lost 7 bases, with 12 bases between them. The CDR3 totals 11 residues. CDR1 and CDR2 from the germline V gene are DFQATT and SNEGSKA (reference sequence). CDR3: CSATRTGTQYF. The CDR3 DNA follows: TGCAGTGCCACTAGGACGGGGACCCAGTACTTC.

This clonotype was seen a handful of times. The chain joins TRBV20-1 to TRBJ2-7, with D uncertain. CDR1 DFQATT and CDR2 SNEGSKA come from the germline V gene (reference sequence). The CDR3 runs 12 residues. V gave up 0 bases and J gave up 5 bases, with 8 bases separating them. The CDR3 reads CSARDGFNEQYF. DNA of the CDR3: TGCAGTGCTAGAGATGGGTTTAACGAGCAGTACTTC.

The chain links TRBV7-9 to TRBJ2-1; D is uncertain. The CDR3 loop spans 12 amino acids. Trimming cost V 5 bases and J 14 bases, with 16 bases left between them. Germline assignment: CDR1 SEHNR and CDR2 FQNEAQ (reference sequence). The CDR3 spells CASSPWDFRKFF. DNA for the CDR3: TGTGCCAGCAGCCCATGGGATTTCAGGAAGTTCTTC.

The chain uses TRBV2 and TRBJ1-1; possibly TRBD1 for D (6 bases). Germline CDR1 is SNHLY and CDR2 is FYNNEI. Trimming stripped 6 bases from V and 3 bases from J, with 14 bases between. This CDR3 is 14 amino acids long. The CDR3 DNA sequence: TGTGCCAGCAGATACAGGGCCGGCGACACTGAAGCTTTCTTT. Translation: CASRYRAGDTEAFF.

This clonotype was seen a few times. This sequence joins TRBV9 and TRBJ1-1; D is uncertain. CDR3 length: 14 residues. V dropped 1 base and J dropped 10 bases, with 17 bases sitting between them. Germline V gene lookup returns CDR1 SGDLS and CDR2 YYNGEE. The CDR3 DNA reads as TGTGCCAGCAGCGTAAGGGCCAGCCCAGACGGAGCTTTCTTT. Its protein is CASSVRASPDGAFF. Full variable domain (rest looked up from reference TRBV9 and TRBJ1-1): DSGVTQTPKHLITATGQRVTLRCSPRSGDLSVYWYQQSLDQGLQFLIQYYNGEERAKGNILERFSAQQFPDLHSELNLSSLELGDSALYFCASSVRASPDGAFFGQGTRLTVV.

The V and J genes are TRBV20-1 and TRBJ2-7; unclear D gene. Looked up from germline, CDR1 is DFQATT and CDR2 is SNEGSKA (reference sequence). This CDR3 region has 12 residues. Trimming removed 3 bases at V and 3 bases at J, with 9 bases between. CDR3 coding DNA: TGCAGTGCTAGCTCCTGGGGCTACGAGCAGTACTTC. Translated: CSASSWGYEQYF.

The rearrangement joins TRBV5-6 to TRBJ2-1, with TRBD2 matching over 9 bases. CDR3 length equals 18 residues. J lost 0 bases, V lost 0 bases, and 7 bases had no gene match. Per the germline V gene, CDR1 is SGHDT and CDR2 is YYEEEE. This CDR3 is CASSLVLAGFSSYNEQFF. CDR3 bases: TGTGCCAGCAGCTTGGTACTAGCGGGCTTCAGCTCCTACAATGAGCAGTTCTTC.

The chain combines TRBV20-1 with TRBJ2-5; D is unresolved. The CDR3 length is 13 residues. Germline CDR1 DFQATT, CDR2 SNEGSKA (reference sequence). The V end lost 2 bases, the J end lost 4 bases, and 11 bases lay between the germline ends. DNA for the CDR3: TGCAGTGCTAGACAGATAGCCGGAGAGACCCAGTACTTC. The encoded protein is CSARQIAGETQYF.

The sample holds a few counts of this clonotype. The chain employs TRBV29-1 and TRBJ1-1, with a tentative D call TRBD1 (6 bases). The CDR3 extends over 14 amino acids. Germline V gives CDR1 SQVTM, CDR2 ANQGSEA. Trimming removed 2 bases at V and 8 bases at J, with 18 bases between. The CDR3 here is CSVERLGQGTEAFF. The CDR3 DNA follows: TGCAGCGTTGAAAGGTTGGGCCAGGGGACCGAAGCTTTCTTT.

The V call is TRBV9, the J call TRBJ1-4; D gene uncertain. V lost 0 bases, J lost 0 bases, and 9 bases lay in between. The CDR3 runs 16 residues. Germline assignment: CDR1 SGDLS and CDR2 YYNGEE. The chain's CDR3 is CASSVAADPTNEKLFF. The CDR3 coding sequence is TGTGCCAGCAGCGTAGCTGCAGACCCAACTAATGAAAAACTGTTTTTT.

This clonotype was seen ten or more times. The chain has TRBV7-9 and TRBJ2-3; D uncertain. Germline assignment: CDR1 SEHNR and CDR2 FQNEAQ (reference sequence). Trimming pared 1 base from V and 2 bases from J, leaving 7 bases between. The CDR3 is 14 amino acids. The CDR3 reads CASSLVQPTDTQYF. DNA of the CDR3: TGTGCCAGCAGCTTAGTACAGCCCACAGATACGCAGTATTTT.

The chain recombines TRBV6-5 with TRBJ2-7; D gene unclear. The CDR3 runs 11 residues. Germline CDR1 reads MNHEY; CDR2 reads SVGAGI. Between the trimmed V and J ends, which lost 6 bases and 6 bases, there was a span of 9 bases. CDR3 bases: TGTGCCAGCAGCCCACCGGGCGAGCAGTACTTC. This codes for CASSPPGEQYF.

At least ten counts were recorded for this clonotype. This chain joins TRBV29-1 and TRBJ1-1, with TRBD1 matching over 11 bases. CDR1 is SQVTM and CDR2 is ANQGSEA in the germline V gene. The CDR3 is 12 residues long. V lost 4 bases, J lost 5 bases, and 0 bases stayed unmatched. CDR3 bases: TGCAGCGTTGGGGACAGGGGGACTGAAGCTTTCTTT. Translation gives CSVGDRGTEAFF. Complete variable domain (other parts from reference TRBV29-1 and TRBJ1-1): SAVISQKPSRDICQRGTSLTIQCQVDSQVTMMFWYRQQPGQSLTLIATANQGSEATYESGFVIDKFPISRPNLTFSTLTVSNMSPEDSSIYLCSVGDRGTEAFFGQGTRLTVV.

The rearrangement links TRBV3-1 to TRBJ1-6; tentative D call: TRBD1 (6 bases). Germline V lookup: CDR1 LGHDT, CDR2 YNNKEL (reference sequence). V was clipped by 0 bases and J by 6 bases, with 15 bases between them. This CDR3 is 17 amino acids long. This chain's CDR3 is CASSQESGANFNSPLHF. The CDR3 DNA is TGTGCCAGCAGCCAAGAGTCAGGGGCTAATTTTAATTCACCCCTCCACTTT.

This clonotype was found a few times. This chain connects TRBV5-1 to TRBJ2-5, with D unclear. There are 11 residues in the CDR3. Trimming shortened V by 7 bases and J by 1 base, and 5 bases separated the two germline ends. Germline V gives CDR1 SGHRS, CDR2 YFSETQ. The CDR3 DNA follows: TGCGCCAGCGGATTCCAAGAGACCCAGTACTTC. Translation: CASGFQETQYF.

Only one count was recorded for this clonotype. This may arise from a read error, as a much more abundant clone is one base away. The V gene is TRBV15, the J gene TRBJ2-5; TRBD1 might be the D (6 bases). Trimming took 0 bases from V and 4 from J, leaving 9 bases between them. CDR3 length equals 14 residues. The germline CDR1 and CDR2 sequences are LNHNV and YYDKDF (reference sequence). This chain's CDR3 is CATSRDPGAETQYF. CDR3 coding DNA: TGTGCCACCAGCAGAGATCCAGGGGCAGAGACCCAGTACTTC. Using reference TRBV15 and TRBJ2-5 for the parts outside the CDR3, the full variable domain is DAMVIQNPRYQVTQFGKPVTLSCSQTLNHNVMYWYQQKSSQAPKLLFHYYDKDFNNEADTPDNFQSRRPNTSFCFLDIRSPGLGDTAMYLCATSRDPGAETQYFGPGTRLLVL.

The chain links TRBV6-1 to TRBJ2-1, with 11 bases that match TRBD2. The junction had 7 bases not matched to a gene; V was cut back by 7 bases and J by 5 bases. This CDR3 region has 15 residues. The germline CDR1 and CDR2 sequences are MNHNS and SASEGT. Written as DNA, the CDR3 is TGTGCCAGCACCGCACCGGGACTAGCGGACAATGAGCAGTTCTTC. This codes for CASTAPGLADNEQFF.

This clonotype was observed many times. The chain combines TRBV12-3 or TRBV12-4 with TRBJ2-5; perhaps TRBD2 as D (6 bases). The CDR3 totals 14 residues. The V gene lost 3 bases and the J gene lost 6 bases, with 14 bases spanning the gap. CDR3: CASSLGGIGKTQYF. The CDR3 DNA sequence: TGTGCCAGCAGTTTGGGCGGGATCGGAAAGACCCAGTACTTC.

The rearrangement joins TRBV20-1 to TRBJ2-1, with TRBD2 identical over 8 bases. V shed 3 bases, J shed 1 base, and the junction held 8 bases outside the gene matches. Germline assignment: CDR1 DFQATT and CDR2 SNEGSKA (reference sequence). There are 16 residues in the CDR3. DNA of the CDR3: TGCAGTGCTAGTTCGAGCGGGAGCGATTCCTACAATGAGCAGTTCTTC. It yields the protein CSASSSGSDSYNEQFF.

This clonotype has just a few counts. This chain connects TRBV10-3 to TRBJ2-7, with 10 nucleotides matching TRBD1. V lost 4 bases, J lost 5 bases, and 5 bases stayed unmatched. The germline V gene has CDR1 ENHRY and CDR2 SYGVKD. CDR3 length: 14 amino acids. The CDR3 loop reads CAISGSTGGHEQYF. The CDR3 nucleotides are TGTGCCATCAGTGGTTCGACAGGGGGCCACGAGCAGTACTTC.

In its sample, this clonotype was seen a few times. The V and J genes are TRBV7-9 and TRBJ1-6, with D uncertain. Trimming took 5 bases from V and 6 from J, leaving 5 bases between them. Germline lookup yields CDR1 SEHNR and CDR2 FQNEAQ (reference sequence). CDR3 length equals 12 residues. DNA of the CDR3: TGTGCCAGCAGCGCGAGTAATTCACCCCTCCACTTT. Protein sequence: CASSASNSPLHF.

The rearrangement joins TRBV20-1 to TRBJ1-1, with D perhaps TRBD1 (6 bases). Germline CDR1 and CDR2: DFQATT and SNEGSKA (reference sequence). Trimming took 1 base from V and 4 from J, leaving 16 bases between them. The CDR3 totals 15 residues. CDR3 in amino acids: CSARAGTSKPTEAFF. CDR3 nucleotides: TGCAGTGCTAGAGCCGGGACAAGCAAACCCACTGAAGCTTTCTTT.

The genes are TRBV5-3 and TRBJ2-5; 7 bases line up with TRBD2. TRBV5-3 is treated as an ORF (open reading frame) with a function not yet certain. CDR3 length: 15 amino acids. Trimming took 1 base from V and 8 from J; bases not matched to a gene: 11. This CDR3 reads CARSLKGTTRDTQYF. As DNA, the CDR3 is TGTGCCAGAAGCTTGAAGGGGACTACCCGGGATACCCAGTACTTC.

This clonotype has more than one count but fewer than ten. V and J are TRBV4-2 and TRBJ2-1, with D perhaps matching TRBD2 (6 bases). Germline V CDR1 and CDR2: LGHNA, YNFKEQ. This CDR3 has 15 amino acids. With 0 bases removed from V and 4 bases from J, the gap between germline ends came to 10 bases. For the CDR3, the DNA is TGTGCCAGCAGCCAAGAGTCTAGCGCATACAATGAGCAGTTCTTC. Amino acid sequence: CASSQESSAYNEQFF.

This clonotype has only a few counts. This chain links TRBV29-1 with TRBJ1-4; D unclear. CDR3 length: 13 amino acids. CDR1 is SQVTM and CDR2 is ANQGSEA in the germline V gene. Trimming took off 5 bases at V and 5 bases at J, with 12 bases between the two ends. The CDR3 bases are TGCAGCGTTCTGGCTCGAGGGAATGAAAAACTGTTTTTT. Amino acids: CSVLARGNEKLFF.